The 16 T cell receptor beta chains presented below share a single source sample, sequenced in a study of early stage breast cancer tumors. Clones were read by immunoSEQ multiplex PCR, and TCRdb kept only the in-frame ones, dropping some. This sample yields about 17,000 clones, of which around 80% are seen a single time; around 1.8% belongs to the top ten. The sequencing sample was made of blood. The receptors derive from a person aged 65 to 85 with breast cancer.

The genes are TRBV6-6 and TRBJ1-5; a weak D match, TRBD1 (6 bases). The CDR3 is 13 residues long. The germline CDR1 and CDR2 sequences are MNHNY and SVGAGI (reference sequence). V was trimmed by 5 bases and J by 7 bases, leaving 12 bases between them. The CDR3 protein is CASSLQGKQPQHF. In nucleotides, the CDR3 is TGTGCCAGCAGTCTCCAGGGGAAGCAGCCCCAGCATTTT.

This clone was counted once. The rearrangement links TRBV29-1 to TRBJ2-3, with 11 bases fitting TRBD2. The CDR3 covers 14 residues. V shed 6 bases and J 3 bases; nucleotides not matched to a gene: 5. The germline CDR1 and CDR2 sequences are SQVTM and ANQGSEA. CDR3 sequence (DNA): TGCAGCGTGACCCTAGCGGGGGGAACAGATACGCAGTATTTT. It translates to CSVTLAGGTDTQYF.

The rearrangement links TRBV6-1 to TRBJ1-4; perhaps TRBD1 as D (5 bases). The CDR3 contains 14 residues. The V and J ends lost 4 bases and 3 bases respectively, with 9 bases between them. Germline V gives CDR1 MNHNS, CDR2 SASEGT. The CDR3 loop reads CASSGGLANEKLFF. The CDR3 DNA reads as TGTGCCAGCAGTGGGGGACTAGCTAATGAAAAACTGTTTTTT.

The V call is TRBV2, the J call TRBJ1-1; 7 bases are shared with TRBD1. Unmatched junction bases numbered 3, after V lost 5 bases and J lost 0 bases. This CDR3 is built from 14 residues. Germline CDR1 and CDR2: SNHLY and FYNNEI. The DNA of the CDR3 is TGTGCCAGCAGTCGAGGGACAGTGAACACTGAAGCTTTCTTT. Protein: CASSRGTVNTEAFF.

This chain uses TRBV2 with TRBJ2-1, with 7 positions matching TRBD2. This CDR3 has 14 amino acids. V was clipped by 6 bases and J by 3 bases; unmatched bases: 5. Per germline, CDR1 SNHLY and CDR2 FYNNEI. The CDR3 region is CASSLAVVYNEQFF. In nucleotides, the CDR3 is TGTGCCAGCAGCCTAGCGGTCGTCTACAATGAGCAGTTCTTC.

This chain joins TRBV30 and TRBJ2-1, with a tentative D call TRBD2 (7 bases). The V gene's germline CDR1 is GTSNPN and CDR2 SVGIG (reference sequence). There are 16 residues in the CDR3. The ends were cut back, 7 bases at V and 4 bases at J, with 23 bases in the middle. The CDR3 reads CASDVGQGGVYNEQFF. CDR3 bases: TGTGCCTCCGACGTGGGGCAAGGGGGGGTTTACAATGAGCAGTTCTTC.

The CDR3 region has the DNA TGTGCCAGTAGTACCGACTACGGTGCGGGGGGGCCCACCGGGGAGCTGTTTTTT. It specifies CASSTDYGAGGPTGELFF. The rearrangement uses TRBV19 and TRBJ2-2, with 9 bases matching TRBD2. The germline V gene encodes CDR1 LNHDA and CDR2 SQIVND (reference sequence). V trimming: 4 bases; J trimming: 4 bases; junction bases outside the gene matches: 13. The CDR3 spans 18 residues.

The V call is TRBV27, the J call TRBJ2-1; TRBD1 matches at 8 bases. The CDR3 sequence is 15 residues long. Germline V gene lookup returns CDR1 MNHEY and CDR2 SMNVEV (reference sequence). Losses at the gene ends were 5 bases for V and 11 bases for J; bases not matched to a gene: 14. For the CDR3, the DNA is TGTGCCAGCAGTCATATGCTTGGGACAGGAAAAAAGCAGTTCTTC. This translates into CASSHMLGTGKKQFF.

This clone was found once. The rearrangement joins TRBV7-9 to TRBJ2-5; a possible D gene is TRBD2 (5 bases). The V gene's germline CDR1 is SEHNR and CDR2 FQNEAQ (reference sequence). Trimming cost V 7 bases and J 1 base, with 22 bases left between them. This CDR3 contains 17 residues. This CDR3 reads CASTNPDFEDLQETQYF. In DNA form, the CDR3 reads TGTGCCAGCACAAACCCGGACTTCGAGGATCTCCAAGAGACCCAGTACTTC.

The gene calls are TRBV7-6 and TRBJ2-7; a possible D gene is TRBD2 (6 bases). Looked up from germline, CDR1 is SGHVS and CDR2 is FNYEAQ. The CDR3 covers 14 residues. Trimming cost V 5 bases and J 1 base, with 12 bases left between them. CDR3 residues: CASSPRGISYEQYF. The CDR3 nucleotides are TGTGCCAGCAGCCCCCGGGGGATATCCTACGAGCAGTACTTC. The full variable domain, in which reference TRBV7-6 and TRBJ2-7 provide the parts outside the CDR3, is GAGVSQSPRYKVTKRGQDVALRCDPISGHVSLYWYRQALGQGPEFLTYFNYEAQQDKSGLPNDRFSAERPEGSISTLTIQRTEQRDSAMYRCASSPRGISYEQYFGPGTRLTVT.

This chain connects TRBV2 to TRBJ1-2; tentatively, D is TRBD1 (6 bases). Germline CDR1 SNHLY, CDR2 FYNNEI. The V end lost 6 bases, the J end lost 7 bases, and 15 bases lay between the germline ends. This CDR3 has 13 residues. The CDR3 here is CASSQQGLGGYTF. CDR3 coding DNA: TGTGCCAGCAGCCAACAGGGATTGGGTGGCTACACCTTC. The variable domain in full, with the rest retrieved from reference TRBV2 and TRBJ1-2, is EPEVTQTPSHQVTQMGQEVILRCVPISNHLYFYWYRQILGQKVEFLVSFYNNEISEKSEIFDDQFSVERPDGSNFTLKIRSTKLEDSAMYFCASSQQGLGGYTFGSGTRLTVV.

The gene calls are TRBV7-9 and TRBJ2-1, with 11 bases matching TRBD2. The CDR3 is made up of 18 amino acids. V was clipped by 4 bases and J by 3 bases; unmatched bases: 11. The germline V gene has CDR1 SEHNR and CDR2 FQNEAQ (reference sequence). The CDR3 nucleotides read TGTGCCAGCAGCTACATAGGGGTAGCGGGGGGGCTCTACAATGAGCAGTTCTTC. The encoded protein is CASSYIGVAGGLYNEQFF.

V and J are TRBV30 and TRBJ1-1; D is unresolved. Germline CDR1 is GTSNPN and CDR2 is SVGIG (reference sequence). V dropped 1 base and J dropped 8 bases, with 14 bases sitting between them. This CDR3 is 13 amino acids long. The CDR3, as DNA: TGTGCCTGGAGTGGACGGGATCTCCTCGAAGCTTTCTTT. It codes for CAWSGRDLLEAFF.

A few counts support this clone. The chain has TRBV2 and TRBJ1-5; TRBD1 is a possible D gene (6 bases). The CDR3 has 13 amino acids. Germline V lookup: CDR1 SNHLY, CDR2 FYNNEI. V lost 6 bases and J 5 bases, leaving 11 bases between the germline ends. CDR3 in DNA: TGTGCCAGCAGCGACAGGTTCTATCAGCCCCAGCATTTT. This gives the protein CASSDRFYQPQHF. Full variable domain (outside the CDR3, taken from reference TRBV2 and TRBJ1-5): EPEVTQTPSHQVTQMGQEVILRCVPISNHLYFYWYRQILGQKVEFLVSFYNNEISEKSEIFDDQFSVERPDGSNFTLKIRSTKLEDSAMYFCASSDRFYQPQHFGDGTRLSIL.

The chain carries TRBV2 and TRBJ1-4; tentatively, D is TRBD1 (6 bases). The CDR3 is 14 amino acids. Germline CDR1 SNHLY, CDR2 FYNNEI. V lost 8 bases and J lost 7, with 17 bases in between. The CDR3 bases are TGTGCCAGCCGTCGGACAGTTAGGTCTGAAAAACTGTTTTTT. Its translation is CASRRTVRSEKLFF.

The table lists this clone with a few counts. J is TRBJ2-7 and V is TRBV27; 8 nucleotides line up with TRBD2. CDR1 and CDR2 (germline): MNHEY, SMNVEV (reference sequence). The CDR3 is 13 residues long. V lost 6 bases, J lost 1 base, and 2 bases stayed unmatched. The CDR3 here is CASRPSGSYEQYF. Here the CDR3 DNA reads TGTGCCAGCAGACCTAGCGGGTCCTACGAGCAGTACTTC.